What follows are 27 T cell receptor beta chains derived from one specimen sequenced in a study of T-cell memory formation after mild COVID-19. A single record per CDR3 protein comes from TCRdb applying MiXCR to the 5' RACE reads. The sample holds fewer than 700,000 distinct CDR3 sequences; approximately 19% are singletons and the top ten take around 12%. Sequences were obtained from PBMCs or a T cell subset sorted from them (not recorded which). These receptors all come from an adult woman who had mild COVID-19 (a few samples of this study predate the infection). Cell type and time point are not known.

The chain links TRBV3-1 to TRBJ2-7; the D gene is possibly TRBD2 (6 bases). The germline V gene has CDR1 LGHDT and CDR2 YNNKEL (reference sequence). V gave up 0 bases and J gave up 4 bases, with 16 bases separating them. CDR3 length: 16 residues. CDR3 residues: CASSQDYSLGGYEQYF. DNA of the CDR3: TGTGCCAGCAGCCAAGATTATAGTTTAGGAGGGTACGAGCAGTACTTC.

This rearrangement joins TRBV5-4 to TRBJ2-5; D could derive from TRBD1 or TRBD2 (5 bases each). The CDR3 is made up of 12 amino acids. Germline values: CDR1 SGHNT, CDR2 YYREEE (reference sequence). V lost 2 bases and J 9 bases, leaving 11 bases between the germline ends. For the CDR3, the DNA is TGTGCCAGCAGCTTTGGTGGGGGATCCCAGTACTTC. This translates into CASSFGGGSQYF.

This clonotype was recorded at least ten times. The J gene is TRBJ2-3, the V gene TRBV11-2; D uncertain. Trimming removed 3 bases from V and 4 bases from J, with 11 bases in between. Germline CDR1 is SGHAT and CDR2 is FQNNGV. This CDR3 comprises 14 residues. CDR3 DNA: TGTGCCAGCAGCTTCGGGCGGAAGTCAGATACGCAGTATTTT. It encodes CASSFGRKSDTQYF.

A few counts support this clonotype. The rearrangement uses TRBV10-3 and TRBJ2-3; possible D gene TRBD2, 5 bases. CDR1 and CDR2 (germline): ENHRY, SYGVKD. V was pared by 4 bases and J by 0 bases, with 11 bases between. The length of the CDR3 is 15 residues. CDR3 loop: CAISVAGTSTDTQYF. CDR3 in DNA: TGTGCCATCAGTGTGGCGGGTACTAGCACAGATACGCAGTATTTT.

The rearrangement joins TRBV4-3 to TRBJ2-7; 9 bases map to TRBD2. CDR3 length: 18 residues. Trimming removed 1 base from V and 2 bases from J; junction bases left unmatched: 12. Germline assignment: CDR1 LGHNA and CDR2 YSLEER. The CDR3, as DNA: TGCGCCAGCAGCCAAGGGACTAGCGCCTCTCACGCTACCTACGAGCAGTACTTC. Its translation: CASSQGTSASHATYEQYF.

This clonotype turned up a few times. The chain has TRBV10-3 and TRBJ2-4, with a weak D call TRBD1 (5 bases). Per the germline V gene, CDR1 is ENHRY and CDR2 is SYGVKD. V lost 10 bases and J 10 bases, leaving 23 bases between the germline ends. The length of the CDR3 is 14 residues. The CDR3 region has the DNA TGTGCCACTAGGGCGGAAGGCTCCCCAGGGATTCAGTACTTC. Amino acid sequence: CATRAEGSPGIQYF.

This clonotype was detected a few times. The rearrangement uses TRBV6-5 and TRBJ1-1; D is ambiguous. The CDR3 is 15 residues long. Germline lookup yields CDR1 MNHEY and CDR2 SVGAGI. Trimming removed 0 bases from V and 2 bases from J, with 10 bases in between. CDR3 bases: TGTGCCAGCAGTTACTCGAACACAAGAAACACTGAAGCTTTCTTT. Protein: CASSYSNTRNTEAFF.

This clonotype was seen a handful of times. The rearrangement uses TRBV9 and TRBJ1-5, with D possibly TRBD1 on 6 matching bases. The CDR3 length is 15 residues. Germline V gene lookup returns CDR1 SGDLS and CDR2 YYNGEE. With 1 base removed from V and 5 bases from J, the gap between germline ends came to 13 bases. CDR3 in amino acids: CASSVSGDLDQPQHF. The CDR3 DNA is TGTGCCAGCAGCGTATCAGGGGATCTCGATCAGCCCCAGCATTTT.

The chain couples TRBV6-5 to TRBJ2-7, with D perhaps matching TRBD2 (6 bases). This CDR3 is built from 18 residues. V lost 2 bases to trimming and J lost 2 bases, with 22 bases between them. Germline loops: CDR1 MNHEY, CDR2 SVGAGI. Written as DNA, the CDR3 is TGTGCCAGCAGTTACACAGCCTCCGGGAGCGACAGTCCCTACGAGCAGTACTTC. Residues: CASSYTASGSDSPYEQYF.

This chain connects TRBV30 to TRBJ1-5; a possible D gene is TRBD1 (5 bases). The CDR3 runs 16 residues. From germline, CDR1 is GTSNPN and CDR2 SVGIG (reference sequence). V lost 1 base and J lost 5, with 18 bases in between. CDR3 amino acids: CAWSAPGRWTDQPQHF. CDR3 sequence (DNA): TGTGCCTGGAGTGCCCCGGGACGGTGGACGGATCAGCCCCAGCATTTT. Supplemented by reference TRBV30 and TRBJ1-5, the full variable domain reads SQTIHQWPATLVQPVGSPLSLECTVEGTSNPNLYWYRQAAGRGLQLLFYSVGIGQISSEVPQNLSASRPQDRQFILSSKKLLLSDSGFYLCAWSAPGRWTDQPQHFGDGTRLSIL.

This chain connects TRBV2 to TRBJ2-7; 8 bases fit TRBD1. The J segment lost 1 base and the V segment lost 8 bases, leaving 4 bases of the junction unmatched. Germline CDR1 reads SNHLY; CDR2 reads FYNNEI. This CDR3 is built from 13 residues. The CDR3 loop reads CASRDRLSYEQYF. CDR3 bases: TGTGCCAGCCGGGACAGGTTATCCTACGAGCAGTACTTC. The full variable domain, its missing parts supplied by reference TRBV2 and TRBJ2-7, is EPEVTQTPSHQVTQMGQEVILRCVPISNHLYFYWYRQILGQKVEFLVSFYNNEISEKSEIFDDQFSVERPDGSNFTLKIRSTKLEDSAMYFCASRDRLSYEQYFGPGTRLTVT.

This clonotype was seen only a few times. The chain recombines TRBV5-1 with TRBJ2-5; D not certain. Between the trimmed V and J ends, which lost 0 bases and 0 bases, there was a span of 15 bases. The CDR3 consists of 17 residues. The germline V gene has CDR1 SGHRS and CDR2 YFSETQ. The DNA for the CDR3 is TGCGCCAGCAGCTTGGATGGACGGATTTCGTACCAAGAGACCCAGTACTTC. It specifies CASSLDGRISYQETQYF.

The CDR3 reads CASSGGTSGGARDTQYF. CDR3 in DNA: TGTGCCAGCAGTGGAGGGACTAGCGGGGGGGCTCGGGATACGCAGTATTTT. The chain recombines TRBV12-3 or TRBV12-4 with TRBJ2-3; 16 bases fit TRBD2. The CDR3 runs to 17 residues. V shed 5 bases, J shed 6 bases, and the junction held 8 bases outside the gene matches.

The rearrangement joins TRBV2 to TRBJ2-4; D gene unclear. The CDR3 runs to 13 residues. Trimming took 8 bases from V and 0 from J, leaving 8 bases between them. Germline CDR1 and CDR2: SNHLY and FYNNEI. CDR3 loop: CASGDLAKNIQYF. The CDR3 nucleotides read TGTGCCAGCGGGGATCTAGCCAAAAACATTCAGTACTTC.

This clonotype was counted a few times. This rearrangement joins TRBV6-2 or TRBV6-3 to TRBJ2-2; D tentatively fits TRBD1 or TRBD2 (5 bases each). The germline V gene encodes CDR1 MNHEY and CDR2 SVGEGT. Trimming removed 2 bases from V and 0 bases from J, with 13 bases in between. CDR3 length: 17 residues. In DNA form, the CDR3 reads TGTGCCAGCAGTTACGCACACGGGGCTTCGAACACCGGGGAGCTGTTTTTT. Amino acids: CASSYAHGASNTGELFF.

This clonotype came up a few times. In nucleotides, the CDR3 is TGCAGTGCTCCTTCCCCCTCTAGTGTTAGGGATGAGCAGTTCTTC. As protein: CSAPSPSSVRDEQFF. This chain joins TRBV20-1 and TRBJ2-1; D not resolved. With 5 bases removed from V and 8 bases from J, the gap between germline ends came to 22 bases. Germline assignment: CDR1 DFQATT and CDR2 SNEGSKA (reference sequence). The CDR3 has 15 amino acids.

The CDR3 spells CASSQDRVGTSSDTQYF. Here the CDR3 DNA reads TGCGCCAGCAGCCAAGATCGGGTGGGGACTAGTTCAGATACGCAGTATTTT. The V call is TRBV4-3, the J call TRBJ2-3; 8 positions match TRBD2. With V trimmed by 0 bases and J by 4 bases, 9 bases remained unmatched. The germline CDR1 and CDR2 sequences are LGHNA and YSLEER. The CDR3 runs to 17 residues.

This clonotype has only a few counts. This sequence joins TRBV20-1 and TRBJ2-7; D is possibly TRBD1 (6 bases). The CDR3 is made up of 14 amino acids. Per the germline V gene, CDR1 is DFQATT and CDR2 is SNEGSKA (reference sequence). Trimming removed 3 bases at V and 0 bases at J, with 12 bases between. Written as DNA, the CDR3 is TGCAGTGCTAGGGCCAGGACAGCCTCCTACGAGCAGTACTTC. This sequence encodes CSARARTASYEQYF.

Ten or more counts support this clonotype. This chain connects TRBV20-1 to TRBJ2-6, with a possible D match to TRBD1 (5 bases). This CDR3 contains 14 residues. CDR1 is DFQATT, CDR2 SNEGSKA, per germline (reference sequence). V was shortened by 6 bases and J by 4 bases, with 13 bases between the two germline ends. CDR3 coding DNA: TGCAGTGCCGATGCAGGGTCCGGGGCCAACGTCCTGACTTTC. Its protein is CSADAGSGANVLTF.

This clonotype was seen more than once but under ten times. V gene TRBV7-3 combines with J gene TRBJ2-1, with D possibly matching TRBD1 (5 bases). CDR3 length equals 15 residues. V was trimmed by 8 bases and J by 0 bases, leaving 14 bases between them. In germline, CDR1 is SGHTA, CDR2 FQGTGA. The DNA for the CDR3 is TGTGCCAGCGCGCCAGACAGCTTCTCCTACAATGAGCAGTTCTTC. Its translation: CASAPDSFSYNEQFF.

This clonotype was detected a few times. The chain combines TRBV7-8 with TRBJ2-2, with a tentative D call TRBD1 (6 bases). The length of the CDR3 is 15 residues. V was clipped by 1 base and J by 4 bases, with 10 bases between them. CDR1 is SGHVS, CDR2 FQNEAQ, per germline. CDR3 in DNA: TGTGCCAGCAGCTTAGGATACAGGGCCACCGGGGAGCTGTTTTTT. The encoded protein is CASSLGYRATGELFF.

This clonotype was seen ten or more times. In nucleotides, the CDR3 is TGTGCCAGCAGCGGGGGGCCGAGCTCCTACAATGAGCAGTTCTTC. It translates to CASSGGPSSYNEQFF. The chain has TRBV7-8 and TRBJ2-1; the D call may be TRBD1 or TRBD2 (6 bases each). The CDR3 contains 15 residues. Trimming took off 5 bases at V and 0 bases at J, with 11 bases between the two ends. Germline CDR1 and CDR2: SGHVS and FQNEAQ.

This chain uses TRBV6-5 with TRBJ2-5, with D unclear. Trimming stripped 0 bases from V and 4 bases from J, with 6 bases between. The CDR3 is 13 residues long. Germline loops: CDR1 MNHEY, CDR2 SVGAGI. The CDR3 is CASSYSSVETQYF. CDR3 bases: TGTGCCAGCAGTTACTCCTCTGTAGAGACCCAGTACTTC.

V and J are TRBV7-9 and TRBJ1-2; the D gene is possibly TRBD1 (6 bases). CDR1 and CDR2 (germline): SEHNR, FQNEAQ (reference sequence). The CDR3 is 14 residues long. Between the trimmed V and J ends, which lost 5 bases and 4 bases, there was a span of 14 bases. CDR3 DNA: TGTGCCAGCAGCCCGCCGACAGGTCCCTATGGCTACACCTTC. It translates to CASSPPTGPYGYTF.

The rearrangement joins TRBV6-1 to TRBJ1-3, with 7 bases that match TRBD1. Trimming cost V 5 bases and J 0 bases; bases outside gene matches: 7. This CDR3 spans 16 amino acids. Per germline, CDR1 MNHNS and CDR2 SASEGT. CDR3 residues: CASSYTGTVSGNTIYF. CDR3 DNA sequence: TGTGCCAGCAGTTATACCGGGACAGTCTCTGGAAACACCATATATTTT.

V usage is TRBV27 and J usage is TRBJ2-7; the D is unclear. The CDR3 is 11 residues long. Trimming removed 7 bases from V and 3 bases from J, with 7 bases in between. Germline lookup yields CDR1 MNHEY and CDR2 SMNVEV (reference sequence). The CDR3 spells CASKLGYEQYF. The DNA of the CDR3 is TGTGCCAGCAAGCTGGGCTACGAGCAGTACTTC.

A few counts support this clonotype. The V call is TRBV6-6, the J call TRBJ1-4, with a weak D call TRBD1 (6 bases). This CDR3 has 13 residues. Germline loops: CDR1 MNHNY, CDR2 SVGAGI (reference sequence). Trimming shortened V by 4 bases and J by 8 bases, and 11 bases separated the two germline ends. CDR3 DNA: TGTGCCAGCAGTTCTGGGGGGCCGGAAAAACTGTTTTTT. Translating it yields CASSSGGPEKLFF.